This record concerns one T cell receptor (beta chain) sequence. Its antigen is as yet unknown. This sample is drawn from a study of shared clonotypes between healthy human individuals. CD8 cells regarded as naive lacked CD45RO, were positively chosen for CCR7, and omitted terminally differentiated effector memory CD45RA+ cells. Donors comprised healthy HIV-negative adults lacking recent acute infections or vaccinations. Profiling relied on immunoSEQ multiplex PCR, and the TCRdb table lists in-frame clones only, not all of them. Of under 1 million clones in the sample, 80% to 95% were seen once. Study-wide findings and caveats: Larger estimated richness was generally recorded for naive subsets relative to memory subsets.

Sequencing input: naive CD8+ T cells sorted from blood. This sequence was found in a man under 40 in good health.

This chain's CDR3 is CASSSPSAQETQYF. As DNA, the CDR3 is TGTGCCAGCAGCTCCCCGTCAGCGCAAGAGACCCAGTACTTC. This rearrangement joins TRBV9 to TRBJ2-5; no reliable D call. The CDR3 is 14 amino acids. Germline assignment: CDR1 SGDLS and CDR2 YYNGEE. V was shortened by 4 bases and J by 2 bases, with 12 bases between the two germline ends.